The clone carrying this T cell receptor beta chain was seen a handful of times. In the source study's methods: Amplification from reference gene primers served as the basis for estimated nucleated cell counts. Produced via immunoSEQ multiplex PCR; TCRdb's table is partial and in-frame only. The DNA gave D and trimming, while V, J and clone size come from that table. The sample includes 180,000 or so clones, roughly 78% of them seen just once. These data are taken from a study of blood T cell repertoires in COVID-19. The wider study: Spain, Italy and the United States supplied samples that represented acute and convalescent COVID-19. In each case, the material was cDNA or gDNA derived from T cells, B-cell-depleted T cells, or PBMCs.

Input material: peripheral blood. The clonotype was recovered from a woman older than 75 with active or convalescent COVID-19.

The CDR3 reads CASAFLQGTDTQYF. Written as DNA, the CDR3 is TGTGCCAGCGCCTTTCTACAGGGGACAGATACGCAGTATTTT. V and J are TRBV19 and TRBJ2-3, with 7 bases identical to TRBD1. With V trimmed by 9 bases and J by 3 bases, 9 bases remained unmatched. The CDR3 is 14 residues long. The germline CDR1 and CDR2 sequences are LNHDA and SQIVND (reference sequence).